These 28 T cell receptor beta chains originate from one sample sequenced in a study of cytomegalovirus exposure and HLA in healthy donors. The PCR contained 60 Vbeta and 13 Jbeta primers. Measured with immunoSEQ multiplex PCR; TCRdb has only the in-frame clones, and not every one. Among about 180,000 clones, approximately 79% were seen once, and the ten largest hold about 6.4%. The material sequenced was PBMCs. All receptors derive from a man in his forties in good health and CMV-seropositive.

V and J are TRBV27 and TRBJ2-7; 10 bases are shared with TRBD1. Unmatched junction bases numbered 10, after V lost 3 bases and J lost 8 bases. The CDR3 spans 15 residues. Germline V gene sequence: CDR1 MNHEY, CDR2 SMNVEV (reference sequence). The DNA of the CDR3 is TGTGCCAGCAGTTTCGGTGGGACAGGGGCACCGAAGCAGTACTTC. Amino acids: CASSFGGTGAPKQYF.

The chain couples TRBV5-4 to TRBJ1-6, with a tentative D call TRBD1 (5 bases). Germline-derived CDR1 and CDR2 are SGHNT and YYREEE (reference sequence). This CDR3 region has 15 residues. Trimming left V 2 bases short and J 5 bases short, with 11 bases between. Here the CDR3 reads CASSLGTQNNSPLHF. CDR3 DNA: TGTGCCAGCAGCTTAGGGACTCAAAATAATTCACCCCTCCACTTT.

This chain connects TRBV5-1 to TRBJ2-1; weak D call: TRBD1 (6 bases). V lost 3 bases to trimming and J lost 9 bases, with 13 bases between them. Germline V gene lookup returns CDR1 SGHRS and CDR2 YFSETQ. This CDR3 contains 13 residues. CDR3 DNA sequence: TGCGCCAGCAGCTGGGGGCGGGTTCCTGAGCAGTTCTTC. This translates into CASSWGRVPEQFF.

V gene TRBV5-1 combines with J gene TRBJ2-5; 11 nucleotides line up with TRBD1. The end of the DNA is better explained by TRBJ2-7, so the J call may be wrong. CDR3 length equals 15 residues. The V gene's germline CDR1 is SGHRS and CDR2 YFSETQ. Here the CDR3 reads CASSAQGTGGYEQYF. The CDR3 nucleotides are TGCGCCAGCAGCGCACAAGGGACAGGGGGCTACGAGCAGTACTTC.

The J gene is TRBJ2-1, the V gene TRBV19; 14 nucleotides line up with TRBD2. V trimming: 3 bases; J trimming: 4 bases; junction bases outside the gene matches: 14. The CDR3 has 20 residues. Germline CDR1 and CDR2: LNHDA and SQIVND (reference sequence). CDR3 amino acids: CASSIGQGLAGAGGYNEQFF. As DNA, the CDR3 is TGTGCCAGTAGTATCGGCCAGGGACTAGCGGGAGCAGGCGGTTACAATGAGCAGTTCTTC.

V is TRBV6-1 and J is TRBJ2-7, with TRBD2 identical over 11 bases. V was pared by 4 bases and J by 2 bases, with 1 base of the junction left unmatched. Looked up from germline, CDR1 is MNHNS and CDR2 is SASEGT. The CDR3 is 14 residues long. Here the CDR3 reads CASSVLAGAYEQYF. CDR3 nucleotides: TGTGCCAGCAGTGTACTAGCGGGAGCCTACGAGCAGTACTTC.

The V call is TRBV2, the J call TRBJ1-1; D is unresolved. This CDR3 region has 12 residues. Germline V gives CDR1 SNHLY, CDR2 FYNNEI. V shed 0 bases and J shed 11 bases, with 10 bases lying between them. Written as DNA, the CDR3 is TGTGCCAGCAGTGAAGCTGGAGGAAATGCTTTCTTT. Translation: CASSEAGGNAFF.

The chain is built from TRBV14 and TRBJ2-3; 7 bases fit TRBD2. The trim removed 4 bases at V and 0 bases at J, leaving 4 bases unmatched. The CDR3 is 15 amino acids. Germline loops: CDR1 SGHDN, CDR2 FVKESK. CDR3 sequence (DNA): TGTGCCAGCAGCCGCGGGACTATCAGCACAGATACGCAGTATTTT. Translating gives CASSRGTISTDTQYF.

CDR3 residues: CAWSTMTSGRAEQYF. CDR3 coding DNA: TGTGCCTGGAGCACCATGACTAGCGGGAGAGCCGAGCAGTACTTC. This chain links TRBV30 with TRBJ2-7; TRBD2 matches at 12 bases. The CDR3 totals 15 residues. In germline, CDR1 is GTSNPN, CDR2 SVGIG (reference sequence). V shed 3 bases and J 6 bases; nucleotides not matched to a gene: 9. The whole variable domain, filled in from reference TRBV30 and TRBJ2-7, reads SQTIHQWPATLVQPVGSPLSLECTVEGTSNPNLYWYRQAAGRGLQLLFYSVGIGQISSEVPQNLSASRPQDRQFILSSKKLLLSDSGFYLCAWSTMTSGRAEQYFGPGTRLTVT.

The V and J genes are TRBV2 and TRBJ2-1; the match to TRBD2 covers 7 bases. The V gene end was trimmed by 6 bases and the J gene end by 6 bases; junction bases not matched to a gene: 8. CDR1 SNHLY and CDR2 FYNNEI come from the germline V gene. CDR3 size: 14 residues. CDR3 nucleotide sequence: TGTGCCAGCAGGGAGACTAGCTTGTCCAATGAGCAGTTCTTC. It translates to CASRETSLSNEQFF.

This clone came up a few times. The gene calls are TRBV10-1 and TRBJ2-7; D is perhaps TRBD1 (6 bases). V gave up 3 bases and J gave up 5 bases, with 14 bases separating them. The CDR3 contains 14 residues. Germline V CDR1 and CDR2: WNHNN, SYGVQD (reference sequence). The CDR3 region is CASSDWGKGDEQYF. Here the CDR3 DNA reads TGCGCCAGCAGTGATTGGGGCAAGGGGGACGAGCAGTACTTC.

This rearrangement joins TRBV19 to TRBJ2-3; D is perhaps TRBD2 (6 bases). The V end was cut by 7 bases, the J end by 6 bases, with 29 bases between. From germline, CDR1 is LNHDA and CDR2 SQIVND (reference sequence). The CDR3 is made up of 18 amino acids. CDR3 DNA: TGTGCCAGTACCTCCGCAGGCCCCGGGAGTAGTGTGGCCGATACGCAGTATTTT. Its protein product is CASTSAGPGSSVADTQYF.

This chain connects TRBV11-3 to TRBJ2-1; D gene ambiguous. V was clipped by 3 bases and J by 6 bases, with 15 bases between them. The CDR3 is 15 amino acids. Looked up from germline, CDR1 is SGHNT and CDR2 is YENEEA. The CDR3 nucleotides are TGTGCCAGCAGCTTCCCCCGCCGGCGCGGCAATGAGCAGTTCTTC. Translated: CASSFPRRRGNEQFF.

This chain joins TRBV2 and TRBJ2-2, with 7 nucleotides matching TRBD2. Germline CDR1 SNHLY, CDR2 FYNNEI. J was trimmed by 2 bases and V by 6 bases; bases with no gene match: 9. The CDR3 extends over 16 amino acids. The CDR3 spells CASSFTSGANTGELFF. The CDR3 bases are TGTGCCAGCAGCTTTACAAGCGGGGCTAACACCGGGGAGCTGTTTTTT.

The chain is built from TRBV18 and TRBJ1-5; D uncertain. Germline assignment: CDR1 KGHSH and CDR2 LQKENI. The ends were cut back, 3 bases at V and 4 bases at J, with 16 bases in the middle. The CDR3 totals 16 residues. This CDR3 is CASSPTGGLINQPQHF. The CDR3 region has the DNA TGTGCCAGCTCACCTACGGGCGGGCTTATTAATCAGCCCCAGCATTTT.

The chain employs TRBV29-1 and TRBJ2-5; 8 positions match TRBD1. The germline V gene has CDR1 SQVTM and CDR2 ANQGSEA. The CDR3 totals 14 residues. Trimming took 5 bases from V and 1 from J; bases not matched to a gene: 6. The CDR3 sequence: CSVSGTGGQETQYF. The DNA of the CDR3 is TGCAGCGTTTCCGGGACAGGCGGCCAAGAGACCCAGTACTTC.

The rearrangement links TRBV19 to TRBJ1-5; perhaps TRBD1 as D (6 bases). V dropped 5 bases and J dropped 11 bases, with 22 bases sitting between them. The CDR3 extends over 15 amino acids. Germline CDR1 LNHDA, CDR2 SQIVND (reference sequence). The CDR3 DNA follows: TGTGCCAGTAGTGCCACAACAGGGCCCGGCATCTCCCAGCATTTT. It translates to CASSATTGPGISQHF.

This chain joins TRBV5-4 and TRBJ1-2; TRBD1 might be the D (6 bases). Germline loops: CDR1 SGHNT, CDR2 YYREEE (reference sequence). CDR3 length: 13 residues. V was trimmed by 4 bases and J by 4 bases, leaving 11 bases between them. CDR3 sequence: CASSRTGTYGYTF. The CDR3 region has the DNA TGTGCCAGCAGCCGAACAGGGACCTATGGCTACACCTTC.

This chain links TRBV28 with TRBJ2-1; 7 nucleotides line up with TRBD2. The CDR3 has 11 residues. The junction had 3 bases not matched to a gene; V was cut back by 9 bases and J by 7 bases. Germline loops: CDR1 MDHEN, CDR2 SYDVKM. CDR3 region: CARGGENEQFF. The CDR3 DNA reads as TGTGCCAGGGGGGGGGAAAATGAGCAGTTCTTC.

CDR3 in DNA: TGCGCCAGCAGCTTGGACAGAAACTCTGGGGCCAACGTCCTGACTTTC. Amino acids: CASSLDRNSGANVLTF. This chain links TRBV5-1 with TRBJ2-6; no firm D call. The CDR3 runs to 16 residues. Per germline, CDR1 SGHRS and CDR2 YFSETQ. V gave up 0 bases and J gave up 0 bases, with 7 bases separating them. Drawing the rest from reference TRBV5-1 and TRBJ2-6, the complete variable domain is KAGVTQTPRYLIKTRGQQVTLSCSPISGHRSVSWYQQTPGQGLQFLFEYFSETQRNKGNFPGRFSGRQFSNSRSEMNVSTLELGDSALYLCASSLDRNSGANVLTFGAGSRLTVL.

The V gene is TRBV10-1, the J gene TRBJ2-2, with 8 bases aligning to TRBD2. Germline values: CDR1 WNHNN, CDR2 SYGVQD (reference sequence). This CDR3 contains 15 residues. After removal of 0 bases from V and 8 bases from J, the junction contained 5 bases not matched to a gene. CDR3 DNA: TGCGCCAGCAGTGAGTCCGGGACTAGATCTGGGGAGCTGTTTTTT. This translates into CASSESGTRSGELFF.

This chain uses TRBV28 with TRBJ2-5; a possible D gene is TRBD1 (5 bases). The length of the CDR3 is 15 residues. CDR1 is MDHEN, CDR2 SYDVKM, per germline. V lost 8 bases and J lost 2, with 18 bases in between. The CDR3: CASSLYGRDQETQYF. The CDR3 DNA reads TGTGCCAGCTCTCTGTACGGCAGGGATCAAGAGACCCAGTACTTC.

This clone was detected a few times. The chain has TRBV7-3 and TRBJ2-7; 10 nucleotides align to TRBD1. Germline lookup yields CDR1 SGHTA and CDR2 FQGTGA. The V segment lost 5 bases and the J segment 5 bases; nucleotides outside the gene matches: 12. The CDR3 sequence is 16 residues long. The CDR3 loop reads CASSQTPGQGRDEQYF. As DNA, the CDR3 is TGTGCCAGCAGCCAAACACCGGGACAGGGGCGAGACGAGCAGTACTTC.

The CDR3 DNA reads TGTGCCAGCAGTTTGGGACAGGGGTACTATGGCTACACCTTC. Protein product: CASSLGQGYYGYTF. V gene TRBV28 combines with J gene TRBJ1-2; 10 nucleotides line up with TRBD1. Germline assignment: CDR1 MDHEN and CDR2 SYDVKM. With V trimmed by 3 bases and J by 3 bases, 1 base remained unmatched. This CDR3 comprises 14 residues.

The J gene is TRBJ2-1, the V gene TRBV27; TRBD2 aligns across 9 bases. The CDR3 spans 15 residues. The junction had 5 bases not matched to a gene; V was cut back by 4 bases and J by 4 bases. Germline V gene data show CDR1 as MNHEY and CDR2 as SMNVEV (reference sequence). The CDR3 loop reads CASSSSAGGYNEQFF. The CDR3 DNA sequence: TGTGCCAGCAGTTCCTCGGCGGGAGGGTACAATGAGCAGTTCTTC.

This clone turned up a few times. The chain recombines TRBV28 with TRBJ2-5, with D maybe TRBD1 (6 bases). CDR1 is MDHEN and CDR2 is SYDVKM in the germline V gene. The CDR3 is 15 amino acids. Trimming shortened V by 1 base and J by 4 bases, and 13 bases separated the two germline ends. The CDR3 DNA sequence: TGTGCCAGCAGTTTATTTCACGGCAGGGGAGAGACCCAGTACTTC. It codes for CASSLFHGRGETQYF. Drawing the rest from reference TRBV28 and TRBJ2-5, the complete variable domain is DVKVTQSSRYLVKRTGEKVFLECVQDMDHENMFWYRQDPGLGLRLIYFSYDVKMKEKGDIPEGYSVSREKKERFSLILESASTNQTSMYLCASSLFHGRGETQYFGPGTRLLVL.

This sequence joins TRBV19 and TRBJ2-2; D might be TRBD1 (5 bases). The CDR3 has 16 amino acids. Trimming stripped 4 bases from V and 6 bases from J, with 18 bases between. Germline V gives CDR1 LNHDA, CDR2 SQIVND (reference sequence). CDR3 sequence: CASSKGQSLVAGELFF. CDR3 coding DNA: TGTGCCAGTAGTAAAGGACAATCCCTCGTGGCCGGGGAGCTGTTTTTT.

In its sample, this clone was seen once. The chain couples TRBV4-1 to TRBJ2-5, with 8 bases aligning to TRBD2. CDR1 is MGHRA and CDR2 is YSYEKL in the germline V gene. The CDR3 has 17 amino acids. V gave up 1 base and J gave up 4 bases; unmatched junction bases: 11. Written as DNA, the CDR3 is TGCGCCAGCAGCCAAGCAGGCGGGGGGAAAGGGCGAGAGACCCAGTACTTC. It specifies CASSQAGGGKGRETQYF.